Below are 32 T cell receptor beta chains sequenced from a single sample in a study of control samples from healthy donors and cancer patients. The data were produced by immunoSEQ multiplex PCR, yet TCRdb's version contains in-frame clones alone and is incomplete. The data show hundreds of thousands of clones, with roughly 87% seen just once and about 14% held by the top ten. The sequenced sample consisted of PBMCs. Receptor source: a woman aged 55 to 70 with lung cancer.

The chain has TRBV6-5 and TRBJ2-3; D possibly uses TRBD1 or TRBD2 (5 bases each). This CDR3 region has 13 residues. Trimming left V 6 bases short and J 2 bases short, with 9 bases between. The germline CDR1 and CDR2 sequences are MNHEY and SVGAGI. The CDR3 spells CASRWDHTDTQYF. CDR3 coding DNA: TGTGCCAGCAGGTGGGACCACACAGATACGCAGTATTTT.

The V call is TRBV4-2, the J call TRBJ2-1; 9 bases are a match to TRBD1. The germline V gene encodes CDR1 LGHNA and CDR2 YNFKEQ. CDR3 length: 15 amino acids. Losses at the gene ends were 4 bases for V and 3 bases for J; bases not matched to a gene: 4. CDR3 sequence (DNA): TGTGCCAGCAGCCTACGGGACAGGGACTACAATGAGCAGTTCTTC. Translating it yields CASSLRDRDYNEQFF.

The rearrangement joins TRBV5-1 to TRBJ1-3; the D is unclear. V lost 0 bases and J lost 0, with 7 bases in between. CDR1 is SGHRS, CDR2 YFSETQ, per germline. CDR3 length: 15 amino acids. This chain's CDR3 is CASSLGSLSGNTIYF. The CDR3 nucleotides are TGCGCCAGCAGCTTGGGTTCACTCTCTGGAAACACCATATATTTT.

This clone has a handful of counts. The junction differs from germline at one of its ends, possibly a read error. V usage is TRBV19 and J usage is TRBJ1-2; 7 nucleotides line up with TRBD1. The germline gives CDR1 LNHDA, CDR2 SQIVND (reference sequence). The CDR3 runs 13 residues. CDR3 sequence reads: CASSIQSPGQTSF. The DNA for the CDR3 is TGTGCCAGTAGTATCCAATCCCCGGGACAGACTTCCTTC. Using reference TRBV19 and TRBJ1-2 for the parts outside the CDR3, the full variable domain is DGGITQSPKYLFRKEGQNVTLSCEQNLNHDAMYWYRQDPGQGLRLIYYSQIVNDFQKGDIAEGYSVSREKKESFPLTVTSAQKNPTAFYLCASSIQSPGQTSFGSGTRLTVV.

The chain carries TRBV6-5 and TRBJ1-2, with TRBD1 identical over 8 bases. J lost 5 bases, V lost 7 bases, and 6 bases had no gene match. Germline loops: CDR1 MNHEY, CDR2 SVGAGI. The CDR3 has 13 residues. The CDR3: CASKRTGRYGYTF. CDR3 nucleotides: TGTGCCAGCAAGCGGACAGGGAGGTATGGCTACACCTTC.

This chain joins TRBV19 and TRBJ2-5; D is perhaps TRBD2 (5 bases). V was trimmed by 3 bases and J by 1 base, leaving 12 bases between them. The V gene's germline CDR1 is LNHDA and CDR2 SQIVND (reference sequence). The CDR3 covers 15 residues. CDR3 DNA sequence: TGTGCCAGTAGTATCGTGGAGGCCGCCCAAGAGACCCAGTACTTC. It specifies CASSIVEAAQETQYF.

This chain links TRBV18 with TRBJ1-5, with 7 bases fitting TRBD1. Germline V gene sequence: CDR1 KGHSH, CDR2 LQKENI. Trimming took 3 bases from V and 0 from J; bases not matched to a gene: 5. The CDR3 has 16 residues. For the CDR3, the DNA is TGTGCCAGCTCACCCCTGACAGGGAATAGCAATCAGCCCCAGCATTTT. Protein product: CASSPLTGNSNQPQHF.

The table lists this clone with many counts. V gene TRBV4-1 combines with J gene TRBJ1-4; 7 nucleotides align to TRBD1. The V gene's germline CDR1 is MGHRA and CDR2 YSYEKL. The CDR3 is 16 amino acids. V was clipped by 3 bases and J by 7 bases; unmatched bases: 11. DNA of the CDR3: TGCGCCAGCAGCCATCCCCCCAGGGGGGGAGGTGAAAAACTGTTTTTT. Its translation: CASSHPPRGGGEKLFF.

The V call is TRBV28, the J call TRBJ1-6, with D hard to call. The CDR3 consists of 13 residues. Per the germline V gene, CDR1 is MDHEN and CDR2 is SYDVKM. The V gene lost 6 bases and the J gene lost 9 bases, with 12 bases spanning the gap. CDR3 loop: CASRPLPVSPLHF. DNA for the CDR3: TGTGCCAGCAGACCCCTCCCGGTTTCACCCCTCCACTTT.

About this clone: Within the sample, other DNA sequences also encode this same CDR3. This sequence joins TRBV19 and TRBJ1-5; D not resolved. V was shortened by 6 bases and J by 0 bases, with 6 bases between the two germline ends. Per germline, CDR1 LNHDA and CDR2 SQIVND (reference sequence). This CDR3 is built from 13 residues. CDR3 amino acids: CASSPYSNQPQHF. DNA for the CDR3: TGTGCCAGTAGCCCCTATAGCAATCAGCCCCAGCATTTT.

The chain uses TRBV3-1 (or the pseudogene TRBV3-2) and TRBJ1-3; D is ambiguous. CDR1 and CDR2 from the germline V gene are LGHDT and YNNKEL (reference sequence). Trimming pared 4 bases from V and 0 bases from J, leaving 16 bases between. The CDR3 length is 17 residues. The chain's CDR3 is CASSPTSRRLSGNTIYF. CDR3 nucleotides: TGTGCCAGCAGCCCCACCTCGCGACGGCTCTCTGGAAACACCATATATTTT.

The rearrangement joins TRBV6-6 to TRBJ1-1; D is undetermined. CDR1 MNHNY and CDR2 SVGAGI come from the germline V gene (reference sequence). The CDR3 length is 11 residues. V lost 7 bases and J lost 1, with 4 bases in between. CDR3 loop: CASTGNTEAFF. Written as DNA, the CDR3 is TGTGCCAGCACCGGGAACACTGAAGCTTTCTTT.

V and J are TRBV25-1 and TRBJ2-7; 7 bases are shared with TRBD2. The CDR3 length is 14 residues. Germline CDR1 reads MGHDK; CDR2 reads SYGVNS. V gave up 8 bases and J gave up 6 bases; unmatched junction bases: 13. The CDR3 nucleotides are TGTGCCAGCGGCGTAAGCGGGGTAAACACCGAGCAGTACTTC. It codes for CASGVSGVNTEQYF.

The chain is built from TRBV27 and TRBJ2-7; D perhaps matches TRBD2 (6 bases). V dropped 6 bases and J dropped 4 bases, with 19 bases sitting between them. This CDR3 region has 15 residues. The V gene's germline CDR1 is MNHEY and CDR2 SMNVEV (reference sequence). The CDR3 DNA sequence: TGTGCCAGCAGGCGGATCGGGACTGTAAAGTACGAGCAGTACTTC. It encodes CASRRIGTVKYEQYF.

As to this clone: Other nucleotide sequences from this sample produce the same CDR3. The V gene is TRBV7-2, the J gene TRBJ2-1, with a possible D match to TRBD2 (6 bases). The CDR3 has 14 residues. CDR1 is SGHTA and CDR2 is FQGNSA in the germline V gene. V gave up 0 bases and J gave up 3 bases, with 6 bases separating them. CDR3 sequence reads: CASSLAGGYNEQFF. Here the CDR3 DNA reads TGTGCCAGCAGCTTAGCGGGAGGCTACAATGAGCAGTTCTTC.

This rearrangement joins TRBV3-1 (or the pseudogene TRBV3-2) to TRBJ1-1; D ambiguous. Trimming cost V 1 base and J 1 base, with 10 bases left between them. This CDR3 spans 15 amino acids. CDR1 is LGHDT, CDR2 YNNKEL, per germline (reference sequence). In DNA, the CDR3 is TGTGCCAGCAGCCAAGCTAGCAGCGGGAACACTGAAGCTTTCTTT. It translates to CASSQASSGNTEAFF.

The chain employs TRBV7-3 and TRBJ2-3, with D uncertain. Between the trimmed V and J ends, which lost 0 bases and 0 bases, there was a span of 7 bases. The CDR3 extends over 15 amino acids. Germline CDR1 and CDR2: SGHTA and FQGTGA. The CDR3 region is CASSLTRLSTDTQYF. CDR3 DNA sequence: TGTGCCAGCAGCTTAACTCGGCTTAGCACAGATACGCAGTATTTT.

This chain joins TRBV7-9 and TRBJ2-3; a possible D gene is TRBD2 (7 bases). V gave up 7 bases and J gave up 5 bases, with 13 bases separating them. The CDR3 contains 13 residues. The germline CDR1 and CDR2 sequences are SEHNR and FQNEAQ (reference sequence). CDR3 in amino acids: CASTRGAKDTQYF. Written as DNA, the CDR3 is TGTGCCAGCACCCGGGGGGCAAAAGATACGCAGTATTTT.

The chain employs TRBV10-2 and TRBJ2-1; D ambiguous. Trimming pared 6 bases from V and 4 bases from J, leaving 10 bases between. This CDR3 is built from 13 residues. Per the germline V gene, CDR1 is WSHSY and CDR2 is SAAADI. CDR3 loop: CASRLQPYNEQFF. In DNA form, the CDR3 reads TGCGCCAGCAGACTACAACCTTACAATGAGCAGTTCTTC.

This CDR3 is CASSSHVGDNSPLHF. The CDR3 DNA reads TGTGCCAGCAGCTCCCATGTGGGGGATAATTCACCCCTCCACTTT. This chain links TRBV9 with TRBJ1-6; TRBD1 might be the D (5 bases). CDR3 size: 15 residues. The V and J ends lost 4 bases and 5 bases respectively, with 13 bases between them. CDR1 and CDR2 from the germline V gene are SGDLS and YYNGEE.

CDR3 loop: CASSDRTAGGQYF. In DNA form, the CDR3 reads TGTGCCAGCAGTGACCGGACAGCTGGTGGGCAGTACTTC. This chain links TRBV6-1 with TRBJ2-7, with D possibly matching TRBD1 (6 bases). The V end was cut by 3 bases, the J end by 9 bases, with 15 bases between. CDR1 and CDR2 (germline): MNHNS, SASEGT. CDR3 length: 13 amino acids.

The chain couples TRBV2 to TRBJ2-7; unclear D gene. CDR1 and CDR2 from the germline V gene are SNHLY and FYNNEI. Trimming cost V 6 bases and J 0 bases, with 9 bases left between them. This CDR3 comprises 13 residues. This CDR3 is CASSLLSSYEQYF. The CDR3 nucleotides are TGTGCCAGCAGCCTACTTAGCTCCTACGAGCAGTACTTC.

This clone was detected ten times or more. Other nucleotide sequences from this sample produce the same CDR3. The chain carries TRBV10-3 and TRBJ2-1; D is possibly TRBD1 (9 bases). Germline lookup yields CDR1 ENHRY and CDR2 SYGVKD. V was cut by 4 bases and J by 7 bases, with 23 bases left in between. CDR3 length equals 17 residues. The CDR3 nucleotides read TGTGCCATCAGTGCGGGGGGCGGGGGGACAGGGTCGAATGAGCAGTTCTTC. Its translation is CAISAGGGGTGSNEQFF.

V gene TRBV4-1 combines with J gene TRBJ1-4; a weak D match, TRBD1 (5 bases). V was pared by 0 bases and J by 4 bases, with 12 bases between. Germline V CDR1 and CDR2: MGHRA, YSYEKL. The CDR3 covers 16 residues. CDR3 coding DNA: TGCGCCAGCAGCCAAGATCTACGACAGAATAATGAAAAACTGTTTTTT. The encoded protein is CASSQDLRQNNEKLFF.

The chain links TRBV18 to TRBJ1-5; D is ambiguous. Trimming took off 3 bases at V and 7 bases at J, with 10 bases between the two ends. This CDR3 spans 13 amino acids. Germline CDR1 reads KGHSH; CDR2 reads LQKENI. The CDR3 here is CASSPSENQPQHF. The DNA for the CDR3 is TGTGCCAGCTCACCCTCCGAGAACCAGCCCCAGCATTTT.

This rearrangement joins TRBV6-6 to TRBJ2-7; 7 positions agree with TRBD1. The CDR3 sequence is 13 residues long. J gave up 5 bases and V 5 bases, and 6 bases lay outside the gene matches. From germline, CDR1 is MNHNY and CDR2 SVGAGI (reference sequence). CDR3: CASSNRGVDEQYF. The CDR3, as DNA: TGTGCCAGCAGTAACAGGGGAGTTGACGAGCAGTACTTC.

This rearrangement joins TRBV5-4 to TRBJ1-1; no clear D. V shed 0 bases and J shed 0 bases, with 6 bases lying between them. Looked up from germline, CDR1 is SGHNT and CDR2 is YYREEE (reference sequence). This CDR3 region has 14 residues. The CDR3 DNA reads TGTGCCAGCAGCTTGGCCAGAGTGAACACTGAAGCTTTCTTT. Translated, it gives CASSLARVNTEAFF.

The V and J genes are TRBV28 and TRBJ2-7, with 12 bases matching TRBD2. This CDR3 has 15 residues. Trimming cost V 5 bases and J 5 bases; bases outside gene matches: 7. Looked up from germline, CDR1 is MDHEN and CDR2 is SYDVKM. The CDR3 loop reads CASSVPTSGRHEQYF. DNA of the CDR3: TGTGCCAGCAGTGTACCAACTAGCGGGAGGCACGAGCAGTACTTC. Using reference TRBV28 and TRBJ2-7 for the parts outside the CDR3, the full variable domain is DVKVTQSSRYLVKRTGEKVFLECVQDMDHENMFWYRQDPGLGLRLIYFSYDVKMKEKGDIPEGYSVSREKKERFSLILESASTNQTSMYLCASSVPTSGRHEQYFGPGTRLTVT.

This clone appeared once. The genes are TRBV18 and TRBJ2-5; possible D gene TRBD1, 6 bases. The CDR3 totals 15 residues. The V end lost 1 base, the J end lost 6 bases, and 15 bases lay between the germline ends. The germline CDR1 and CDR2 sequences are KGHSH and LQKENI. CDR3: CASSPLWQGLKTQYF. In DNA, the CDR3 is TGTGCCAGCTCACCACTTTGGCAGGGGCTGAAGACCCAGTACTTC.

This chain joins TRBV6-6 and TRBJ2-4, with TRBD1 matching over 10 bases. With V trimmed by 2 bases and J by 5 bases, 6 bases remained unmatched. The CDR3 runs to 16 residues. Germline V lookup: CDR1 MNHNY, CDR2 SVGAGI (reference sequence). This chain's CDR3 is CASSYPPGQGQNIQYF. CDR3 sequence (DNA): TGTGCCAGCAGTTACCCCCCGGGACAGGGGCAAAACATTCAGTACTTC.

The chain is built from TRBV7-9 and TRBJ1-3; D unresolved. There are 11 residues in the CDR3. Germline V gene sequence: CDR1 SEHNR, CDR2 FQNEAQ (reference sequence). V was shortened by 2 bases and J by 11 bases, with 7 bases between the two germline ends. CDR3 residues: CASSLNYPIYF. The CDR3, as DNA: TGTGCCAGCAGCTTAAATTACCCCATATATTTT.

V is TRBV5-1 and J is TRBJ2-6; D gene uncertain. Trimming took 0 bases from V and 1 from J, leaving 8 bases between them. Per the germline V gene, CDR1 is SGHRS and CDR2 is YFSETQ. This CDR3 comprises 16 residues. The CDR3 here is CASSLAPKSGANVLTF. The CDR3 nucleotides read TGCGCCAGCAGCTTGGCACCGAAGTCTGGGGCCAACGTCCTGACTTTC. Filled out from reference TRBV5-1 and TRBJ2-6, the complete variable domain reads KAGVTQTPRYLIKTRGQQVTLSCSPISGHRSVSWYQQTPGQGLQFLFEYFSETQRNKGNFPGRFSGRQFSNSRSEMNVSTLELGDSALYLCASSLAPKSGANVLTFGAGSRLTVL.